Shown below are 30 T cell receptor beta chains from a single sample sequenced in a study of blood T cell repertoires in COVID-19. Clones were read by immunoSEQ multiplex PCR, and TCRdb kept only the in-frame ones, dropping some. The top ten clones hold approximately 7.2% of a sample with fewer than 100,000 clones, around nine tenths of them seen once. Material: peripheral blood. Source of these receptors: a man aged 55 to 70 with acute or convalescent COVID-19.

V is TRBV29-1 and J is TRBJ1-1, with D unclear. The CDR3 runs 13 residues. Trimming took 7 bases from V and 0 from J, leaving 12 bases between them. Germline CDR1 is SQVTM and CDR2 is ANQGSEA. The CDR3 is CSGAQTLNTEAFF. For the CDR3, the DNA is TGCAGCGGGGCCCAGACCTTGAACACTGAAGCTTTCTTT.

This chain joins TRBV30 and TRBJ1-5; no reliable D call. This CDR3 is 12 amino acids long. V shed 2 bases and J shed 5 bases, with 7 bases lying between them. Germline-derived CDR1 and CDR2 are GTSNPN and SVGIG (reference sequence). The CDR3 is CAWSLPHQPQHF. The CDR3 DNA reads TGTGCCTGGAGTCTACCCCATCAGCCCCAGCATTTT. The variable domain in full, completed from reference TRBV30 and TRBJ1-5, reads SQTIHQWPATLVQPVGSPLSLECTVEGTSNPNLYWYRQAAGRGLQLLFYSVGIGQISSEVPQNLSASRPQDRQFILSSKKLLLSDSGFYLCAWSLPHQPQHFGDGTRLSIL.

V is TRBV18 and J is TRBJ2-1; TRBD2 matches 8 bases. This CDR3 has 15 residues. The germline CDR1 and CDR2 sequences are KGHSH and LQKENI. V was pared by 4 bases and J by 0 bases, with 2 bases of the junction left unmatched. As DNA, the CDR3 is TGTGCCAGCTCACAAAGCGGGAGCTCCTACAATGAGCAGTTCTTC. Translating it yields CASSQSGSSYNEQFF.

The chain uses TRBV3-1 (or the pseudogene TRBV3-2) and TRBJ1-2; 7 nucleotides agree with TRBD1. V dropped 6 bases and J dropped 3; count of bases not matched to a gene: 22. The CDR3 consists of 19 residues. The germline CDR1 and CDR2 sequences are LGHDT and YNNKEL (reference sequence). In DNA form, the CDR3 reads TGTGCCAGCAGTAGCGACAGGGCCCGGTTGGGGGTGCTCGACTATGGCTACACCTTC. It specifies CASSSDRARLGVLDYGYTF.

The V gene is TRBV6-4, the J gene TRBJ1-6; D is unresolved. Trimming removed 2 bases at V and 6 bases at J, with 14 bases between. CDR1 is MRHNA and CDR2 is SNTAGT in the germline V gene. The length of the CDR3 is 16 residues. CDR3 nucleotides: TGTGCCAGCAGTGACATCGGAGCCCCGGTTAATTCACCCCTCCACTTT. This codes for CASSDIGAPVNSPLHF.

The table lists this clone with a few counts. The chain employs TRBV11-2 and TRBJ1-5, with a weak D call TRBD1 (5 bases). Deletions cut 5 bases from V and 5 bases from J, with 16 bases between. Looked up from germline, CDR1 is SGHAT and CDR2 is FQNNGV. The CDR3 has 15 residues. Here the CDR3 DNA reads TGTGCCAGCAGCGCCTTCTCTGAAGGGGATCAGCCCCAGCATTTT. It specifies CASSAFSEGDQPQHF.

This sequence joins TRBV7-2 and TRBJ2-5; 8 nucleotides agree with TRBD2. From germline, CDR1 is SGHTA and CDR2 FQGNSA. V was pared by 1 base and J by 5 bases, with 9 bases of the junction left unmatched. The CDR3 sequence is 16 residues long. The CDR3 is CASSLGGLAGWETQYF. The CDR3 nucleotides read TGTGCCAGCAGCTTAGGCGGGTTAGCGGGGTGGGAGACCCAGTACTTC.

V is TRBV7-3 and J is TRBJ2-7, with 9 positions matching TRBD1. The length of the CDR3 is 16 residues. V lost 0 bases to trimming and J lost 2 bases; unmatched junction nucleotides: 5. Per the germline V gene, CDR1 is SGHTA and CDR2 is FQGTGA. The CDR3 region is CASSLTSGTGTYEQYF. The CDR3, as DNA: TGTGCCAGCAGCTTAACGTCTGGGACAGGGACCTACGAGCAGTACTTC.

The chain has TRBV6-6 and TRBJ2-5; 15 bases agree with TRBD2. The CDR3 is made up of 16 amino acids. Germline loops: CDR1 MNHNY, CDR2 SVGAGI (reference sequence). The J segment lost 4 bases and the V segment lost 6 bases, leaving 6 bases of the junction unmatched. The CDR3 region is CASRVPGLAGGETQYF. In nucleotides, the CDR3 is TGTGCCAGCAGAGTACCGGGACTAGCGGGAGGAGAGACCCAGTACTTC.

The chain links TRBV5-1 to TRBJ2-3; 11 positions agree with TRBD2. Germline V lookup: CDR1 SGHRS, CDR2 YFSETQ. This CDR3 region has 17 residues. The ends lost 0 bases at V and 6 bases at J; junction bases unmatched: 9. The CDR3 DNA reads as TGCGCCAGCAGCTTGGTCCTAGCGGGAGGAAGGAGGGATACGCAGTATTTT. Amino acid sequence: CASSLVLAGGRRDTQYF.

V usage is TRBV20-1 and J usage is TRBJ2-1; tentatively, D is TRBD2 (6 bases). The CDR3 extends over 15 amino acids. Germline assignment: CDR1 DFQATT and CDR2 SNEGSKA (reference sequence). Trimming removed 3 bases from V and 0 bases from J, with 12 bases in between. The CDR3 DNA sequence: TGCAGTGCTAGTGCCGGGGGTGGCTCCTACAATGAGCAGTTCTTC. Protein sequence: CSASAGGGSYNEQFF.

The V gene is TRBV29-1, the J gene TRBJ2-4; possibly TRBD1 for D (6 bases). With 4 bases removed from V and 0 bases from J, the gap between germline ends came to 28 bases. CDR3 length: 20 residues. Germline V lookup: CDR1 SQVTM, CDR2 ANQGSEA. DNA for the CDR3: TGCAGCGTTGTCCAGGACTTCAGGGGCCACCCATTCCTAGCCAAAAACATTCAGTACTTC. Translating it yields CSVVQDFRGHPFLAKNIQYF.

This clone appeared a single time. The chain recombines TRBV18 with TRBJ1-1; D remains ambiguous. This CDR3 contains 12 residues. V lost 6 bases, J lost 1 base, and 6 bases lay in between. Looked up from germline, CDR1 is KGHSH and CDR2 is LQKENI. CDR3 nucleotides: TGTGCCAGCTCTATAGCGAACACTGAAGCTTTCTTT. Encoded protein: CASSIANTEAFF.

This clone was seen a single time. This rearrangement joins TRBV24-1 to TRBJ2-2; 8 bases agree with TRBD1. The CDR3 spans 16 residues. Trimming at V came to 3 bases and at J to 6 bases, leaving 8 bases not matched to a gene. In germline, CDR1 is KGHDR, CDR2 SFDVKD. The CDR3 here is CATSDPGQDRPGELFF. CDR3 DNA sequence: TGTGCCACCAGTGATCCGGGACAGGATAGACCCGGGGAGCTGTTTTTT.

V gene TRBV30 combines with J gene TRBJ1-5, with a weak D call TRBD1 (6 bases). CDR1 GTSNPN and CDR2 SVGIG come from the germline V gene (reference sequence). This CDR3 has 13 residues. With 0 bases removed from V and 7 bases from J, the gap between germline ends came to 10 bases. The CDR3 protein is CAWSVTGGQPQHF. CDR3 nucleotide sequence: TGTGCCTGGAGTGTGACAGGCGGCCAGCCCCAGCATTTT.

In this sample, this clone turned up once. CDR3 residues: CASNPKQGAGTEAFF. The CDR3 bases are TGTGCCAGTAACCCAAAACAGGGGGCGGGTACTGAAGCTTTCTTT. The chain carries TRBV19 and TRBJ1-1; 9 bases map to TRBD1. The CDR3 is 15 residues long. Germline V gives CDR1 LNHDA, CDR2 SQIVND (reference sequence). V gave up 7 bases and J gave up 5 bases; unmatched junction bases: 11.

This chain joins TRBV3-1 (or the pseudogene TRBV3-2) and TRBJ2-1; 8 nucleotides align to TRBD2. This CDR3 is built from 16 residues. Trimming took 9 bases from V and 8 from J; bases not matched to a gene: 18. Germline V gene data show CDR1 as LGHDT and CDR2 as YNNKEL (reference sequence). In DNA form, the CDR3 reads TGTGCCAGTAGCGCTCACGGGACTAGAAATGGGGATGAGCAGTTCTTC. Translation: CASSAHGTRNGDEQFF.

The gene calls are TRBV7-2 and TRBJ2-7, with a possible D match to TRBD2 (5 bases). Germline CDR1 SGHTA, CDR2 FQGNSA. This CDR3 has 14 amino acids. The V gene lost 2 bases and the J gene lost 7 bases, with 15 bases spanning the gap. CDR3 sequence (DNA): TGTGCCAGCAGCTTACAGGACGGCCCGGGGGAGCAGTACTTC. Protein product: CASSLQDGPGEQYF.

The chain has TRBV5-8 and TRBJ1-4; unclear D gene. This CDR3 comprises 18 residues. V was clipped by 4 bases and J by 0 bases, with 19 bases between them. Germline lookup yields CDR1 SGHTS and CDR2 YDEGEE. The CDR3 sequence is CASSGRPLGVATNEKLFF. The CDR3 nucleotides read TGTGCCAGCAGCGGCCGACCGCTTGGAGTTGCAACTAATGAAAAACTGTTTTTT.

V and J are TRBV19 and TRBJ1-5; tentatively, D is TRBD1 (5 bases). Germline V gene lookup returns CDR1 LNHDA and CDR2 SQIVND (reference sequence). Trimming took off 7 bases at V and 3 bases at J, with 10 bases between the two ends. The CDR3 contains 13 residues. DNA of the CDR3: TGTGCCAGTATGGGGGAGGTCAATCAGCCCCAGCATTTT. It encodes CASMGEVNQPQHF.

V and J are TRBV7-2 and TRBJ1-5; D remains ambiguous. Trimming pared 3 bases from V and 1 base from J, leaving 13 bases between. The CDR3 is 16 residues long. The germline CDR1 and CDR2 sequences are SGHTA and FQGNSA. This chain's CDR3 is CASSLDLGGSNQPQHF. The DNA of the CDR3 is TGTGCCAGCAGCTTGGACCTCGGCGGGAGCAATCAGCCCCAGCATTTT.

Regarding this clone: Other DNA sequences within the sample encode an identical CDR3. The chain uses TRBV6-5 and TRBJ1-5; D is perhaps TRBD1 (6 bases). This CDR3 region has 15 residues. Per germline, CDR1 MNHEY and CDR2 SVGAGI. The V end was cut by 2 bases, the J end by 0 bases, with 8 bases between. This CDR3 is CASSYGQNSNQPQHF. The CDR3 bases are TGTGCCAGCAGTTACGGACAGAATAGCAATCAGCCCCAGCATTTT.

The chain joins TRBV30 to TRBJ1-1; 7 bases fit TRBD1. The germline gives CDR1 GTSNPN, CDR2 SVGIG (reference sequence). Germline trimming cut 3 bases from V and 7 bases from J; bases unmatched to any gene: 2. The CDR3 sequence is 11 residues long. The CDR3 spells CAWSRDSEAFF. Written as DNA, the CDR3 is TGTGCCTGGAGCCGGGACAGTGAAGCTTTCTTT.

The V call is TRBV6-2 or TRBV6-3, the J call TRBJ2-7; possibly TRBD2 for D (6 bases). CDR3 length: 13 amino acids. V shed 6 bases and J shed 7 bases, with 16 bases lying between them. Germline loops: CDR1 MNHEY, CDR2 SVGEGT. The CDR3 nucleotides read TGTGCCAGCAGCCGCCTTGGTAGCGGTGAGCAGTACTTC. Protein: CASSRLGSGEQYF.

J is TRBJ2-7 and V is TRBV30, with 7 positions matching TRBD2. This CDR3 region has 14 residues. Germline V gene lookup returns CDR1 GTSNPN and CDR2 SVGIG (reference sequence). Unmatched junction bases numbered 7, after V lost 3 bases and J lost 2 bases. CDR3 loop: CAWRGGMRPYEQYF. The CDR3 coding sequence is TGTGCCTGGAGGGGGGGGATGAGGCCCTACGAGCAGTACTTC.

This chain links TRBV27 with TRBJ1-2; 10 nucleotides agree with TRBD1. The V and J ends lost 8 bases and 2 bases, in that order; junction bases with no gene match: 2. Germline V gene data show CDR1 as MNHEY and CDR2 as SMNVEV (reference sequence). The CDR3 is made up of 13 amino acids. The CDR3 is CASGQGGNYGYTF. Here the CDR3 DNA reads TGTGCCAGCGGACAGGGGGGAAACTATGGCTACACCTTC.

For the CDR3, the DNA is TGTGCCAGCAGTCTTCACCAGGGTACCACTGAAGCTTTCTTT. Its translation is CASSLHQGTTEAFF. The chain uses TRBV6-1 and TRBJ1-1; maybe TRBD1 (5 bases). The CDR3 consists of 14 residues. Trimming took 5 bases from V and 4 from J, leaving 14 bases between them. Germline V lookup: CDR1 MNHNS, CDR2 SASEGT.

This clone appeared once. The rearrangement links TRBV12-3 or TRBV12-4 to TRBJ2-1, with D perhaps matching TRBD1 (5 bases). This CDR3 comprises 10 residues. Trimming removed 11 bases from V and 10 bases from J, with 12 bases in between. As DNA, the CDR3 is TGTGCCGTAGGGGTCAGGGAGCAGTTCTTC. Translated, it gives CAVGVREQFF.

The rearrangement joins TRBV3-1 (or the pseudogene TRBV3-2) to TRBJ1-2; possibly TRBD1 for D (5 bases). Trimming removed 4 bases from V and 8 bases from J, with 14 bases in between. The germline CDR1 and CDR2 sequences are LGHDT and YNNKEL (reference sequence). This CDR3 has 13 amino acids. The CDR3 DNA is TGTGCCAGCAGCCCCCAACGGGGGTTCGGCTACACCTTC. Its translation: CASSPQRGFGYTF.

The chain uses TRBV6-5 and TRBJ1-5; D perhaps matches TRBD1 (5 bases). Germline V lookup: CDR1 MNHEY, CDR2 SVGAGI. The CDR3 is 14 residues long. V lost 2 bases and J lost 4, with 9 bases in between. The CDR3 spells CASSYQGANQPQHF. The DNA for the CDR3 is TGTGCCAGCAGTTACCAAGGGGCAAATCAGCCCCAGCATTTT.